This TCR beta chain was obtained from a study of monozygotic twins with inflammatory bowel disease. Study-level findings and limits: Since immunosuppressive treatments differed, patient repertoires may have gained added variability. Support was lacking for any single strong IBD-associated signal or clonotype.

As for this clonotype: Its antigen remains unidentified.

Germline-derived CDR1 and CDR2 are MRHNA and SNTAGT. This CDR3 has 16 amino acids. Each UMI, carrying a 6-nucleotide sample barcode, came from template switching. TCRdb re-called the 5' RACE reads; one entry per CDR3 protein, DNA not given. The sample totals 350,000 to 500,000 distinct CDR3 sequences; its top ten clones hold 2% to 2.5%. Sample: blood. This clonotype originated in a human donor with ulcerative colitis or Crohn's disease, or a healthy co-twin of an affected twin (not recorded which). The chain combines TRBV6-4 with TRBJ1-5. CDR3 protein: CASSDSIWPGNQPQHF.